This TCR beta chain was recorded in a study of CD8+ T cells in alopecia areata. Study information: It was 6 to 18 months of tofacitinib, and then there were 6 months off drug.

A note on this clone: The target antigen is unknown.

In each case, RNA was isolated and then reverse transcribed into cDNA as the sequencing template. Using immunoSEQ multiplex PCR, the repertoire was profiled, and TCRdb retains in-frame clones only, with some absent. This sample has 150,000 to 200,000 clones, with roughly 60% found just once. The study, taken as a whole, reports: Scalp samples also yield sequences from resident alphabeta T cells of normal skin.

Treatment reported: oral pan-JAK inhibitor, 5-10 mg twice daily. Trimming took 0 bases from V and 7 from J, leaving 10 bases between them. The CDR3 contains 15 residues. Per the germline V gene, CDR1 is LNHNV and CDR2 is YYDKDF (reference sequence). This TCR was sampled from a human donor with alopecia areata. Sequenced here: CD4+ T cells sorted from blood, sampled at week 24, from a patient treated with tofacitinib. V usage is TRBV15 and J usage is TRBJ1-6; D ambiguous. DNA of the CDR3: TGTGCCACCAGCAGAGACAAGCCACCCAATTCACCCCTCCACTTT. The encoded protein is CATSRDKPPNSPLHF.